This T cell receptor beta chain was found in a study of technical replicates of blood from a few donors listed by TCRdb under 2017. Taken from the germline V gene, the CDR1 and CDR2 loops are MNHNS and SASEGT. Trimming removed 1 base from V and 6 bases from J; the gene matches leave 4 bases unexplained. Including the terminal cysteine and phenylalanine, the CDR3 comprises 14 residues. Just CDR3 DNA is preserved here, 42 bases in frame from base 1. As for this clone: Its cognate antigen has yet to be identified. No clone much larger than this one lies a single base away; base qualities are absent.

Library creation used the immunoSEQ multiplex PCR assay. The immuneACCESS repertoire file appears here via TCRdb, limited to in-frame rearrangements. These files lack a portion of the clones; in checked studies, under half of the deficit traces to unresolved V genes, and the cause of the others is not known. This sample comprises 75,000 to 95,000 clones, roughly 94% of them detected only once. Over 0.2% of the sample rests with the top ten. The material sequenced was T cells isolated from PBMCs. The chain uses TRBV6-1 and TRBJ2-7, with 9 middle bases fitting TRBD1. The receptor's source is a human donor in good health. The sequenced DNA is TGTGCCAGCAGTGAAGGGGACAGGGTGGGCGAGCAGTACTTC. This codes for CASSEGDRVGEQYF.